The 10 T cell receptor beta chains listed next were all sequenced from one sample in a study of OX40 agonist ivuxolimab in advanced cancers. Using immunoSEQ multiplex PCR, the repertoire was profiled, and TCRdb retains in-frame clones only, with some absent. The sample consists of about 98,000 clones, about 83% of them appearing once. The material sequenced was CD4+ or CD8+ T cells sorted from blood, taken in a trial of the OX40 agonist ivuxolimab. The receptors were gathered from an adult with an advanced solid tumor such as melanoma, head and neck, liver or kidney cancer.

This CDR3 is CASSLGGGPPNEQFF. Here the CDR3 DNA reads TGTGCCAGCAGCTTAGGCGGGGGGCCTCCCAATGAGCAGTTCTTC. The chain recombines TRBV11-3 with TRBJ2-1; 8 bases map to TRBD2. CDR1 is SGHNT, CDR2 YENEEA, per germline. The CDR3 runs to 15 residues. The junction had 5 bases not matched to a gene; V was cut back by 1 base and J by 6 bases.

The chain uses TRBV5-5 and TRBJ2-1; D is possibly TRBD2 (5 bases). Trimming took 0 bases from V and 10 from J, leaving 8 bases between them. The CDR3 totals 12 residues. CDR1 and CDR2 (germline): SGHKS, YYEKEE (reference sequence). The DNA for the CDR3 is TGTGCCAGCAGCTTGGCCGGCGGGGAGCAGTTCTTC. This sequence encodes CASSLAGGEQFF.

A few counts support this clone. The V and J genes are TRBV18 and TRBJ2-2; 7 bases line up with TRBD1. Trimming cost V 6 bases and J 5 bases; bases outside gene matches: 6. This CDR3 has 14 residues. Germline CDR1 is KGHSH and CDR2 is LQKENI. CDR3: CASSADRLTGELFF. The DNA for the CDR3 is TGTGCCAGCTCGGCGGACAGGTTGACCGGGGAGCTGTTTTTT.

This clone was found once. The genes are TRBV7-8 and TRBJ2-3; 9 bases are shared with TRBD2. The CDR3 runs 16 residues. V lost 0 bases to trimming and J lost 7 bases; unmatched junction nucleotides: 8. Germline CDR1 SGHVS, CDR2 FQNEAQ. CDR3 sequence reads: CASSLAGGGVQYTQYF. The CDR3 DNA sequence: TGTGCCAGCAGCTTAGCGGGCGGGGGGGTTCAATATACGCAGTATTTT.

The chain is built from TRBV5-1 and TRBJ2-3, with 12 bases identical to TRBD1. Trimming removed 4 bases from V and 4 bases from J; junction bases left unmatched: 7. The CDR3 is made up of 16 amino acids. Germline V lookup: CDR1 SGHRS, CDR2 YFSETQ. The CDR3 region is CASSRAGTGGSDTQYF. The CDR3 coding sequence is TGCGCCAGCAGCAGAGCCGGGACAGGGGGCTCAGATACGCAGTATTTT.

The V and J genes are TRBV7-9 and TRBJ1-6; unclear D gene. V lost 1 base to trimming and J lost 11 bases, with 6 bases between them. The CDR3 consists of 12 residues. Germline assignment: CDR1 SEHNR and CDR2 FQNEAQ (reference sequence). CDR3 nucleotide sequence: TGTGCCAGCAGCTTAGGTAGTGCACCCCTCCACTTT. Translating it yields CASSLGSAPLHF.

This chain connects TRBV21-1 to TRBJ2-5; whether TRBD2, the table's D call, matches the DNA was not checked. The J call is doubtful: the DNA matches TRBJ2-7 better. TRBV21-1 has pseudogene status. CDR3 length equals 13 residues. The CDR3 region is CASSMCGFYEQYF. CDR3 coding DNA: TGTGCCAGCAGCATGTGCGGGTTCTACGAGCAGTACTTC.

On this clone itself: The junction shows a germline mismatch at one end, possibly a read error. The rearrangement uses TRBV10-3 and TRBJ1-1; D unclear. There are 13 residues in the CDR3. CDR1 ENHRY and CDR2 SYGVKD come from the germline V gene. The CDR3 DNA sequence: TGTTCCATGATGGCACAGATAAACACTGAAGCTTTCTTT. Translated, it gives CSMMAQINTEAFF.

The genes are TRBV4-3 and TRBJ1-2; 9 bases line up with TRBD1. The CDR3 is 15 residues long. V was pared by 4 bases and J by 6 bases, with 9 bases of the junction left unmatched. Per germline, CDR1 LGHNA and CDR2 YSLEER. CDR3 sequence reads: CASSPSTGGPDGYTF. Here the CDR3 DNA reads TGCGCCAGCAGCCCATCGACAGGGGGACCTGATGGCTACACCTTC.

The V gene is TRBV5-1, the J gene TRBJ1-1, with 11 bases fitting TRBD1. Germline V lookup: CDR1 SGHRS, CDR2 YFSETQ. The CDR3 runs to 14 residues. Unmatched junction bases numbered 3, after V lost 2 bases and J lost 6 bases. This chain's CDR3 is CASSFRDRGSEAFF. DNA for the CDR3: TGCGCCAGCAGCTTCCGGGACAGGGGGTCTGAAGCTTTCTTT.